This TCR beta chain is drawn from a study of beta chain features in type 1 diabetes. Findings and caveats of the study: Moderate yet significant TCRB CDR3 shortening was seen in Type 1 diabetes patients in all four CD4+ subsets. Patients showed naive, central memory and Treg TCRB repertoires that appeared more similar than those of healthy donors. Type 1 diabetes patients had VDJ junctions that carried fewer insertions and more deletions.

In germline, CDR1 is SGHRS, CDR2 YFSETQ. The germline V and J ends were trimmed by 4 bases and 3 bases, with 14 bases remaining between them. The CDR3 runs 14 residues. TCRB transcripts that were expressed got sequenced, as all of the isolated RNA had been reverse transcribed. The assay was immunoSEQ multiplex PCR, and TCRdb's table has in-frame clones only and misses some. Of 640,000 or so clones in the sample, around 15% were seen once. Every donor had blood drawn once into heparin, approximately 110 mL on average. Each of the CD4+ naive, central memory, regulatory and stem cell-like memory populations was sorted via CD45RO/CCR7/CD25/CD127/CD95/CD27. Comment on this clone: Its antigen is as yet unknown.

The TCR was taken from a young man with type 1 diabetes. The chain couples TRBV5-1 to TRBJ2-7, with D possibly being TRBD1 (6 bases). The material sequenced was naive CD4+ T cells from blood. The CDR3 region has the DNA TGCGCCAGCAGCCTGGGGGCAGGCAACTACGAGCAGTACTTC. Protein sequence: CASSLGAGNYEQYF.